Shown below are 25 T cell receptor beta chains from a single sample sequenced in a study of blood T cell repertoires in COVID-19. The assay was immunoSEQ multiplex PCR, and TCRdb's table has in-frame clones only and misses some. The sample holds over 250,000 clones, roughly 87% seen once. Sequenced: PBMCs or T cells enriched from blood (not recorded which). These receptors were collected from a woman younger than 35 who had recovered from COVID-19.

The chain couples TRBV10-3 to TRBJ1-3; D is perhaps TRBD1 (5 bases). Germline V gene data show CDR1 as ENHRY and CDR2 as SYGVKD. This CDR3 has 15 amino acids. Trimming stripped 0 bases from V and 1 base from J, with 7 bases between. This CDR3 reads CAISESQGSGNTIYF. The CDR3 DNA reads TGTGCCATCAGTGAGTCCCAGGGTTCTGGAAACACCATATATTTT.

This chain uses TRBV15 with TRBJ1-4; D possibly corresponds to TRBD1 (5 bases). CDR1 and CDR2 from the germline V gene are LNHNV and YYDKDF (reference sequence). V shed 1 base and J shed 3 bases, with 15 bases lying between them. The CDR3 has 17 amino acids. CDR3 residues: CATSRVYRGLANEKLFF. The CDR3 DNA reads TGTGCCACCAGCAGAGTTTATAGGGGTCTTGCTAATGAAAAACTGTTTTTT.

The chain links TRBV4-2 to TRBJ2-5; 10 bases align to TRBD2. After removal of 5 bases from V and 1 base from J, the junction contained 4 bases not matched to a gene. The CDR3 has 15 residues. Germline loops: CDR1 LGHNA, CDR2 YNFKEQ. CDR3 protein: CASSRTSGFQETQYF. The CDR3 bases are TGTGCCAGCAGCAGGACTAGCGGCTTCCAAGAGACCCAGTACTTC.

The J gene is TRBJ1-5, the V gene TRBV28, with D possibly TRBD1 on 5 matching bases. Looked up from germline, CDR1 is MDHEN and CDR2 is SYDVKM. The ends were cut back, 5 bases at V and 6 bases at J, with 14 bases in the middle. CDR3 length: 14 residues. The CDR3 sequence is CASSPWRQGQPQHF. The CDR3 DNA is TGTGCCAGCAGTCCTTGGCGGCAGGGTCAGCCCCAGCATTTT.

The V and J genes are TRBV27 and TRBJ2-7; D is possibly TRBD2 (5 bases). Germline V gives CDR1 MNHEY, CDR2 SMNVEV (reference sequence). The germline V and J ends were trimmed by 3 bases and 6 bases, with 18 bases remaining between them. This CDR3 region has 15 residues. The CDR3 nucleotides are TGTGCCAGCAGTTTCCTCCCCATGGGAGAGGGCGAGCAGTACTTC. This encodes CASSFLPMGEGEQYF.

The chain has TRBV11-2 and TRBJ2-3; the D gene is possibly TRBD1 (6 bases). V lost 1 base and J 6 bases, leaving 20 bases between the germline ends. The CDR3 contains 17 residues. The germline gives CDR1 SGHAT, CDR2 FQNNGV. The CDR3 protein is CASSLGIQGGSGDTQYF. The CDR3 DNA reads as TGTGCCAGCAGCTTAGGGATACAGGGTGGGTCTGGCGATACGCAGTATTTT.

The rearrangement links TRBV4-1 to TRBJ2-1; no reliable D call. There are 13 residues in the CDR3. V lost 4 bases to trimming and J lost 10 bases, with 14 bases between them. Germline-derived CDR1 and CDR2 are MGHRA and YSYEKL. The CDR3 DNA reads TGCGCCAGCAGCCCCCAACCCCTTCTAGAGCAGTTCTTC. Encoded protein: CASSPQPLLEQFF.

The chain joins TRBV7-2 to TRBJ2-3; 7 bases agree with TRBD2. CDR1 and CDR2 (germline): SGHTA, FQGNSA. The CDR3 runs to 16 residues. Germline trimming cut 3 bases from V and 2 bases from J; bases unmatched to any gene: 8. Here the CDR3 DNA reads TGTGCCAGCAGCTTCCGGAGCGGGGCCGACACAGATACGCAGTATTTT. Amino acid sequence: CASSFRSGADTDTQYF. The full variable domain, with the rest looked up from reference TRBV7-2 and TRBJ2-3, is GAGVSQSPSNKVTEKGKDVELRCDPISGHTALYWYRQSLGQGLEFLIYFQGNSAPDKSGLPSDRFSAERTGGSVSTLTIQRTQQEDSAVYLCASSFRSGADTDTQYFGPGTRLTVL.

The chain employs TRBV6-5 and TRBJ1-5; perhaps TRBD1 as D (5 bases). The CDR3 is 15 residues long. V shed 7 bases and J shed 1 base, with 14 bases lying between them. The germline V gene has CDR1 MNHEY and CDR2 SVGAGI. The CDR3 here is CASIRGVESNQPQHF. CDR3 DNA: TGTGCCAGCATTCGGGGGGTTGAGAGCAATCAGCCCCAGCATTTT.

The chain recombines TRBV2 with TRBJ1-3, with a weak D call TRBD1 (6 bases). Germline CDR1 reads SNHLY; CDR2 reads FYNNEI. This CDR3 region has 20 residues. Trimming took 7 bases from V and 1 from J, leaving 29 bases between them. CDR3 loop: CASNLRSFRWGRISGNTIYF. The DNA of the CDR3 is TGTGCCAGCAATCTCCGGAGTTTCCGTTGGGGGCGAATTTCTGGAAACACCATATATTTT.

The chain couples TRBV6-5 to TRBJ1-2; 7 nucleotides match TRBD1. The CDR3 loop spans 13 amino acids. CDR1 MNHEY and CDR2 SVGAGI come from the germline V gene. Unmatched junction bases numbered 9, after V lost 8 bases and J lost 6 bases. The CDR3 DNA follows: TGTGCCAGCCGACAGGGAGTGGAGGATGGCTACACCTTC. This gives the protein CASRQGVEDGYTF.

The V call is TRBV28, the J call TRBJ1-5, with a possible D match to TRBD1 (6 bases). Trimming pared 5 bases from V and 8 bases from J, leaving 22 bases between. The CDR3 extends over 16 amino acids. The germline CDR1 and CDR2 sequences are MDHEN and SYDVKM. CDR3 bases: TGTGCCAGCAGTGGGAGACAGGACTCCTTTCGGGAGCCCCAGCATTTT. It specifies CASSGRQDSFREPQHF.

V and J are TRBV19 and TRBJ1-6; possible D gene TRBD1, 5 bases. The CDR3 loop spans 12 amino acids. CDR1 LNHDA and CDR2 SQIVND come from the germline V gene (reference sequence). With 6 bases removed from V and 16 bases from J, the gap between germline ends came to 16 bases. CDR3 sequence reads: CASRAPQGGLHF. The CDR3 nucleotides are TGTGCCAGTAGAGCGCCTCAGGGAGGGCTCCACTTT. The complete variable domain, with remaining parts taken from reference TRBV19 and TRBJ1-6, reads DGGITQSPKYLFRKEGQNVTLSCEQNLNHDAMYWYRQDPGQGLRLIYYSQIVNDFQKGDIAEGYSVSREKKESFPLTVTSAQKNPTAFYLCASRAPQGGLHFGNGTRLTVT.

The chain links TRBV28 to TRBJ1-1; TRBD1 is a possible D gene (6 bases). This CDR3 contains 14 residues. Germline values: CDR1 MDHEN, CDR2 SYDVKM. V lost 4 bases and J 8 bases, leaving 17 bases between the germline ends. CDR3 sequence (DNA): TGTGCCAGCAGTTCACCACAGGGTTATGAGGAAGCTTTCTTT. Protein product: CASSSPQGYEEAFF.

The chain joins TRBV4-3 to TRBJ2-1; 13 bases are a match to TRBD2. Germline-derived CDR1 and CDR2 are LGHNA and YSLEER. The CDR3 runs 16 residues. The J segment lost 6 bases and the V segment lost 0 bases, leaving 2 bases of the junction unmatched. CDR3 in amino acids: CASSQDWTSGSNEQFF. CDR3 DNA sequence: TGCGCCAGCAGCCAAGATTGGACTAGCGGGAGCAATGAGCAGTTCTTC.

A note on this clone: The sample carries other DNA sequences with the same CDR3. The V gene is TRBV20-1, the J gene TRBJ2-3; D unclear. Germline CDR1 is DFQATT and CDR2 is SNEGSKA (reference sequence). V gave up 1 base and J gave up 5 bases, with 4 bases separating them. The length of the CDR3 is 11 residues. The CDR3 is CSARVRDTQYF. The CDR3 region has the DNA TGCAGTGCTAGAGTCCGAGATACGCAGTATTTT.

The chain couples TRBV14 to TRBJ1-1, with a tentative D call TRBD1 (5 bases). CDR3 size: 15 residues. V was pared by 4 bases and J by 1 base, with 13 bases between. Germline CDR1 reads SGHDN; CDR2 reads FVKESK. CDR3 bases: TGTGCCAGCAGCCCAGGGTGGTGGAAGAACACTGAAGCTTTCTTT. The encoded protein is CASSPGWWKNTEAFF.

The V and J genes are TRBV15 and TRBJ2-5, with D possibly TRBD1 on 6 matching bases. CDR1 and CDR2 from the germline V gene are LNHNV and YYDKDF (reference sequence). The CDR3 runs to 12 residues. Trimming shortened V by 6 bases and J by 5 bases, and 10 bases separated the two germline ends. The CDR3, as DNA: TGTGCCACCAGTTGGGGGCCGGAGACCCAGTACTTC. Amino acids: CATSWGPETQYF.

In the case of this clone: Additional DNA sequences in this sample encode the identical CDR3. The CDR3 DNA reads TGTGCCAGCAGCTTAGACCCGGGCTATGGCTACACCTTC. This gives the protein CASSLDPGYGYTF. The chain joins TRBV7-2 to TRBJ1-2, with D unclear. The CDR3 is 13 amino acids. Germline assignment: CDR1 SGHTA and CDR2 FQGNSA. V shed 1 base and J shed 4 bases, with 7 bases lying between them.

Details on this clone: This sequence may be a read error, since a much larger clone differs from it by one base. The chain combines TRBV2 with TRBJ2-1, with 13 bases lining up with TRBD2. The CDR3 consists of 15 residues. Germline-derived CDR1 and CDR2 are SNHLY and FYNNEI. V lost 6 bases to trimming and J lost 4 bases; unmatched junction nucleotides: 3. The CDR3 DNA reads as TGTGCCAGCAGCGAGACTAGCGGGGGGTACAATGAGCAGTTCTTC. This codes for CASSETSGGYNEQFF.

The chain joins TRBV9 to TRBJ1-6; 8 nucleotides line up with TRBD1. Germline V gene sequence: CDR1 SGDLS, CDR2 YYNGEE. Losses at the gene ends were 3 bases for V and 0 bases for J; bases not matched to a gene: 11. The CDR3 totals 19 residues. The CDR3 is CASSGGTGQLSSYNSPLHF. Written as DNA, the CDR3 is TGTGCCAGCAGCGGAGGGACAGGTCAATTGAGCTCCTATAATTCACCCCTCCACTTT.

The chain joins TRBV6-5 to TRBJ1-3; possible D gene TRBD1, 5 bases. The CDR3 consists of 15 residues. Germline V CDR1 and CDR2: MNHEY, SVGAGI. Between the trimmed V and J ends, which lost 10 bases and 0 bases, there was a span of 16 bases. The CDR3: CAIYKGLDSGNTIYF. The CDR3 region has the DNA TGTGCCATTTACAAGGGACTCGACTCTGGAAACACCATATATTTT.

The V gene is TRBV2, the J gene TRBJ2-5, with D maybe TRBD1 (5 bases). V dropped 4 bases and J dropped 1 base, with 16 bases sitting between them. The CDR3 is 16 amino acids. Looked up from germline, CDR1 is SNHLY and CDR2 is FYNNEI. In DNA form, the CDR3 reads TGTGCCAGCAGTGTCGGCCGACAGTCTGGCCAAGAGACCCAGTACTTC. Translating it yields CASSVGRQSGQETQYF.

The DNA for the CDR3 is TGTGCCAGCAGCTTACTCCCTCCCCCTGGAAACACCATATATTTT. This encodes CASSLLPPPGNTIYF. The chain employs TRBV7-9 and TRBJ1-3; D gene unclear. Germline CDR1 is SEHNR and CDR2 is FQNEAQ (reference sequence). Trimming shortened V by 2 bases and J by 2 bases, and 10 bases separated the two germline ends. The CDR3 is 15 residues long.

V usage is TRBV5-4 and J usage is TRBJ1-1, with D maybe TRBD1 (5 bases). This CDR3 is 15 amino acids long. Trimming removed 4 bases from V and 2 bases from J, with 15 bases in between. Germline-derived CDR1 and CDR2 are SGHNT and YYREEE (reference sequence). The CDR3 coding sequence is TGTGCCAGCAGCCGAATGCAGGGTAGCAACACTGAAGCTTTCTTT. Translation gives CASSRMQGSNTEAFF.